Listed below are T cell receptor beta chains from one sample, sequenced in a study of T cell responses to AZD1222 COVID-19 vaccine. Profiling relied on immunoSEQ multiplex PCR, and the TCRdb table lists in-frame clones only, not all of them. Of around 120,000 clones listed, around 87% are singletons. The specimen was peripheral blood, collected on day 0 of AZD1222 vaccination. The receptors here all came from an adult in good health. The CDR3 runs from the conserved cysteine through the conserved F or W. The order of the fields is clone size, D gene, V gene, J gene, CDR3 protein, CDR3 DNA. A D gene is named only where the DNA matches it firmly. Only some rows state a clone size, as once, few, many or a class for expanded clones.

.	.	TRBV7-9	TRBJ2-5	CASSLGPPRGYFQETQYF	TGTGCCAGCAGCTTAGGGCCCCCGAGAGGATATTTCCAAGAGACCCAGTACTTC
.	.	TRBV28	TRBJ1-1	CASSFRTGATEAFF	TGTGCCAGCAGTTTCCGTACGGGGGCCACTGAAGCTTTCTTT
.	.	TRBV7-6	TRBJ1-2	CASRPTGRPNYGYTF	TGTGCCAGCAGACCAACGGGACGGCCTAACTATGGCTACACCTTC
.	TRBD1	TRBV6-5	TRBJ1-1	CASSYWRGLAEAFF	TGTGCCAGCAGTTACTGGAGGGGGCTGGCTGAAGCTTTCTTT
once	.	TRBV6-5	TRBJ2-7	CASSLTRAYEQYF	TGTGCCAGCAGTCTAACCAGGGCCTACGAGCAGTACTTC
.	TRBD2	TRBV27	TRBJ2-7	CASSMTSVGYEQYF	TGTGCCAGCAGCATGACTAGCGTAGGCTACGAGCAGTACTTC
.	.	TRBV20-1	TRBJ1-4	CSAGGGEKLFF	TGCAGTGCGGGGGGCGGCGAAAAACTGTTTTTT
once	TRBD1	TRBV5-5	TRBJ1-5	CASSSRGQGYNQPQHF	TGTGCCAGCAGCTCCCGGGGACAGGGATACAATCAGCCCCAGCATTTT
.	.	TRBV30	TRBJ2-5	CAWSGGLPPETQYF	TGTGCCTGGAGTGGCGGACTTCCCCCAGAGACCCAGTACTTC
.	.	TRBV19	TRBJ1-5	CASSTGSGLGNQPQHF	TGTGCCAGTAGTACGGGGTCGGGGTTGGGCAATCAGCCCCAGCATTTT
.	TRBD2	TRBV6-5	TRBJ2-1	CASSRGLEVYNEQFF	TGTGCCAGCAGCCGAGGACTAGAAGTGTACAATGAGCAGTTCTTC
.	.	TRBV5-1	TRBJ1-6	CASKGSGNSLDSPLHF	TGCGCCAGTAAGGGGTCAGGGAACAGCCTTGACTCACCCCTCCACTTT
.	.	TRBV10-3	TRBJ1-2	CAISGPSTRYYGYTF	TGTGCCATCAGTGGGCCTTCTACTCGGTATTATGGCTACACCTTC
.	TRBD1	TRBV18	TRBJ1-2	CASSSTGVGYTF	TGTGCCAGCTCATCGACAGGGGTCGGCTACACCTTC
.	.	TRBV25-1	TRBJ1-4	CASATGSRLFF	TGTGCCAGCGCCACAGGGAGCCGGCTGTTTTTT
.	TRBD1	TRBV6-4	TRBJ2-2	CATRQGSAGELFF	TGTGCCACCCGACAGGGGAGCGCCGGGGAGCTGTTTTTT
.	.	TRBV7-6	TRBJ1-6	CASSPLDLRAARPDSPLHF	TGTGCCAGCAGCCCATTAGATCTCCGGGCCGCCAGGCCCGATTCACCCCTCCACTTT
.	.	TRBV27	TRBJ2-3	CASSRQGRTDTQYF	TGTGCCAGCAGTCGGCAGGGACGCACAGATACGCAGTATTTT
.	.	TRBV2	TRBJ2-5	CASQESEVLETQYF	TGTGCCAGCCAGGAGTCGGAGGTTCTAGAGACCCAGTACTTC
.	TRBD1	TRBV27	TRBJ1-2	CASSPGTGWDYGYTF	TGTGCCAGCAGTCCAGGGACAGGGTGGGACTATGGCTACACCTTC
.	.	TRBV9	TRBJ1-4	CASSVAIRFATNEKLFF	TGTGCCAGCAGCGTAGCTATACGTTTTGCAACTAATGAAAAACTGTTTTTT
.	.	TRBV21-1	TRBJ1-1	CASSKEVEFPNTEAFF	TGTGCCAGCAGCAAAGAGGTGGAGTTCCCGAACACTGAAGCTTTCTTT
.	.	TRBV29-1	TRBJ1-2	CSVVDRNSAYGYTF	TGCAGCGTTGTAGACAGGAACTCAGCCTATGGCTACACCTTC
.	TRBD1	TRBV6-2/TRBV6-3	TRBJ1-1	CASSYGQGTEAFF	TGTGCCAGCAGTTACGGACAGGGCACTGAAGCTTTCTTT
.	TRBD2	TRBV20-1	TRBJ2-5	CSASKEAGALAETQYF	TGCAGTGCTAGTAAGGAAGCGGGGGCCCTAGCCGAGACCCAGTACTTC
.	.	TRBV20-1	TRBJ2-7	CSASTAFKQYF	TGCAGTGCTAGTACGGCGTTTAAGCAGTACTTC
.	.	TRBV5-6	TRBJ2-7	CASSRGPDYEQYF	TGTGCCAGCAGCCGCGGACCGGACTACGAGCAGTACTTC
.	.	TRBV10-2	TRBJ1-2	CASSVAFGLSGYTF	TGCGCCAGCAGTGTAGCTTTTGGCCTTAGTGGCTACACCTTC
.	TRBD1	TRBV11-2	TRBJ1-2	CASSLGTGPYGYTF	TGTGCCAGCAGCTTGGGGACAGGGCCTTATGGCTACACCTTC
.	.	TRBV12-3/TRBV12-4	TRBJ2-3	CASTLYGGDTQYF	TGTGCCAGCACCCTATATGGGGGGGATACGCAGTATTTT
once	TRBD1	TRBV12-5	TRBJ1-2	CASGLVLGRGPANYGYTF	TGTGCTAGTGGTTTGGTACTGGGCAGGGGGCCTGCTAACTATGGCTACACCTTC
.	TRBD1	TRBV2	TRBJ1-5	CAGHSGTDSNQPQHF	TGTGCCGGTCATTCCGGGACAGATAGCAATCAGCCCCAGCATTTT
.	.	TRBV5-6	TRBJ1-2	CASSLARVSNGYTF	TGTGCCAGCAGCTTGGCCAGGGTATCCAATGGCTACACCTTC
.	TRBD1	TRBV7-9	TRBJ1-2	CASSSQWTGKGYGYTF	TGTGCCAGCAGCTCACAGTGGACAGGGAAGGGCTATGGCTACACCTTC
.	.	TRBV10-1	TRBJ2-7	CASSPSGSLNYEQYF	TGCGCCAGCAGCCCCTCCGGCTCCCTCAACTACGAGCAGTACTTC
.	.	TRBV19	TRBJ2-1	CASSPPLGQGGNEQFF	TGTGCCAGTAGCCCACCCCTGGGGCAGGGCGGCAATGAGCAGTTCTTC
few	.	TRBV28	TRBJ1-2	CASSLLSYGYTF	TGTGCCAGCAGTTTGTTGTCCTATGGCTACACCTTC
few	.	TRBV7-9	TRBJ2-7	CASSFPTTGRNYEQYF	TGTGCCAGCAGCTTTCCCACTACGGGGCGGAACTACGAGCAGTACTTC
once	TRBD1	TRBV5-1	TRBJ1-2	CASSLDSQTGGYTF	TGCGCCAGCAGCTTGGACAGTCAGACAGGGGGCTACACCTTC
.	.	TRBV11-2	TRBJ2-7	CASSVNVGGAKQYF	TGTGCCAGCAGCGTAAATGTGGGCGGGGCCAAGCAGTACTTC
.	TRBD1	TRBV19	TRBJ2-7	CASSKPGQGREQYF	TGTGCCAGTAGTAAACCGGGACAGGGACGCGAGCAGTACTTC